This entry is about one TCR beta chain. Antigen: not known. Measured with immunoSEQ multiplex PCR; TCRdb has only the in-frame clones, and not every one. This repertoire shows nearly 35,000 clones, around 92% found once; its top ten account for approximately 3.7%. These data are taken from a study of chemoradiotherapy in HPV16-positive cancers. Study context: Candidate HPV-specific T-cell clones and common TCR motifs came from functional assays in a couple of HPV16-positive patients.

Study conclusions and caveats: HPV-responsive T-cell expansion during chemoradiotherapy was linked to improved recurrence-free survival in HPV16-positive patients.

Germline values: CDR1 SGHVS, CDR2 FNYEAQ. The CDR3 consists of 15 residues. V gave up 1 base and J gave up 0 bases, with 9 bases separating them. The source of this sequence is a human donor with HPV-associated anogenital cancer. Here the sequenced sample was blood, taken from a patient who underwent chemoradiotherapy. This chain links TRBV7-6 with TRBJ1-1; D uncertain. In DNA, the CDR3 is TGTGCCAGCAGCTTAGTTGAAGGGATGAACACTGAAGCTTTCTTT. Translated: CASSLVEGMNTEAFF.